This T cell receptor beta chain comes out of a study of cytomegalovirus exposure and HLA in healthy donors. The overall study: One earlier analysis, a look at roughly 180 million T cells, found some 100 million unique TCR beta sequences.

This clone was recorded a few times. Vbeta (60) and Jbeta (13) primers were used in the PCR. TCRdb's copy holds only in-frame clones and misses some; the assay was immunoSEQ multiplex PCR. The repertoire includes around 58,000 clones, around 74% of them detected once, and more than 5% sits in the top ten. Trimming removed 11 bases at V and 4 bases at J, with 9 bases between. CDR1 is SGHAT and CDR2 is FQNNGV in the germline V gene. The CDR3 runs 11 residues. The sequence was obtained from a male donor in good health and CMV-seropositive. The sample consisted of PBMCs. The chain links TRBV11-2 to TRBJ1-3, with unresolved D. The chain's CDR3 is CASREGNTIYF. DNA for the CDR3: TGTGCCTCGAGGGAGGGAAACACCATATATTTT.